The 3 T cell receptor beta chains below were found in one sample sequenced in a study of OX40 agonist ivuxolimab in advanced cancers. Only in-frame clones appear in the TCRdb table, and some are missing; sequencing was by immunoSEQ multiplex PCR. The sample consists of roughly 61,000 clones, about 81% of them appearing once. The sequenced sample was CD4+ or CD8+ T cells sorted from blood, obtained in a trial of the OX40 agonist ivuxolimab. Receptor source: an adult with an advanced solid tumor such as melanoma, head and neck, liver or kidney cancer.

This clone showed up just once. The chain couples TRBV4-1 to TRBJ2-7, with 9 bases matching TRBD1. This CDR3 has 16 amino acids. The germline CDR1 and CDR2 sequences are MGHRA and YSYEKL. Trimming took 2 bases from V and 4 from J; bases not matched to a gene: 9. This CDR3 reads CASSQFYRGLRYEQYF. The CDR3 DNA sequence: TGCGCCAGCAGCCAATTTTACAGGGGGCTCAGGTACGAGCAGTACTTC.

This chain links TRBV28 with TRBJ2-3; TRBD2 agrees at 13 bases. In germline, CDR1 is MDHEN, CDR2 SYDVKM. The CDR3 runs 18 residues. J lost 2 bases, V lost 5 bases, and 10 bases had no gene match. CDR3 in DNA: TGTGCCAGCAGTCCGGGTCTCGGACTAGCGGGGGCCACAGATACGCAGTATTTT. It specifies CASSPGLGLAGATDTQYF.

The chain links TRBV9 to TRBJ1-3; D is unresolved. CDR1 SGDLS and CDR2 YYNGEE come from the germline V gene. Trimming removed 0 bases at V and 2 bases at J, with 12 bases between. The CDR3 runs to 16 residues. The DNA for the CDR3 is TGTGCCAGCAGCGTAGGTCCGGCAAATGCTGGAAACACCATATATTTT. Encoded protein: CASSVGPANAGNTIYF.